This T cell receptor beta chain was captured by sequencing in a study of CXCR3-negative and CXCR3-positive naive CD8 T cells. Carrying UMI labels, the TRB cDNA libraries were prepared through 5' RACE. TCRdb reprocessed the 5' RACE reads, with one entry per CDR3 protein and no DNA. This listing includes over 55,000 distinct CDR3 sequences. Germline V gene lookup returns CDR1 SQVTM and CDR2 ANQGSEA. The CDR3 extends over 12 amino acids. The chain combines TRBV29-1 with TRBJ1-1. The clonotype originates from a human donor in good health. Some clones in this sample may be carry-over from other donors' samples. Sequencing input: memory CD8+ T cells from blood. The CDR3 loop is CSVESARPEAFF.